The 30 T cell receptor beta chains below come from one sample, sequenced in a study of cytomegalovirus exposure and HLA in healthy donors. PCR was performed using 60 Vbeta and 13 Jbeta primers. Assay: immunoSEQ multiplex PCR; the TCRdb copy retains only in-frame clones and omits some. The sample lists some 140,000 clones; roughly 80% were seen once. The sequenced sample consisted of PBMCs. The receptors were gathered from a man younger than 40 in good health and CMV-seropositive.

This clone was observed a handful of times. CDR3 in DNA: TGTGCCAGCAGCTTAGCGGGAGGAGTCTACGAGCAGTACTTC. Its protein is CASSLAGGVYEQYF. The chain joins TRBV7-6 to TRBJ2-5; a weak D match, TRBD2 (6 bases). The J call is in doubt because the DNA end fits TRBJ2-7 better. The CDR3 runs to 14 residues. Germline CDR1 and CDR2: SGHVS and FNYEAQ.

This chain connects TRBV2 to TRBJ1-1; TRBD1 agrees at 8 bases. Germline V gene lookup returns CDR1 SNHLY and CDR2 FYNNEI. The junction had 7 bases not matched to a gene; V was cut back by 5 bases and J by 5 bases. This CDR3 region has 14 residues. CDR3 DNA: TGTGCCAGCAGTATATCAGGGGGCAGAACTGAAGCTTTCTTT. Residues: CASSISGGRTEAFF.

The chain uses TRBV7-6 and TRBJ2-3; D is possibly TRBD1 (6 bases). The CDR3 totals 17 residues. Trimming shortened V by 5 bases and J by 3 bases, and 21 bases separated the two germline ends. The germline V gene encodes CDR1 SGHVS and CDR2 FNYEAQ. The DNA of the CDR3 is TGTGCCAGCAGCCCCCTCCCCGTGGACAGCCCTACAGATACGCAGTATTTT. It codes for CASSPLPVDSPTDTQYF.

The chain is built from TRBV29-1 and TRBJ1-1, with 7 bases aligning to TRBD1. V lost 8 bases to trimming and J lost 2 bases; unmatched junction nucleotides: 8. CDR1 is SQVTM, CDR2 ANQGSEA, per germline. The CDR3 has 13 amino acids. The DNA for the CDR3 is TGCAGCTTAAAGACAGGGAGAAACACTGAAGCTTTCTTT. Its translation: CSLKTGRNTEAFF.

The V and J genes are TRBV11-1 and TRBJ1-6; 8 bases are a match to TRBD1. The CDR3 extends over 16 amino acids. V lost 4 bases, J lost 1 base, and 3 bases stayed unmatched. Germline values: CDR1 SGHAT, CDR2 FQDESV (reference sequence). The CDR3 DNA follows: TGTGCCAGCAGCTCGGACAGGGAGTCCTATAATTCACCCCTCCACTTT. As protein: CASSSDRESYNSPLHF.

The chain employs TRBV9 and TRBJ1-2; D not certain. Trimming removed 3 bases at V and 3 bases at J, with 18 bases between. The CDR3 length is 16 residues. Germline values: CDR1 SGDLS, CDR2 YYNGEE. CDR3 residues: CASSATLRGYHYGYTF. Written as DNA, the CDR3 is TGTGCCAGCAGCGCCACCCTCCGAGGGTATCACTATGGCTACACCTTC.

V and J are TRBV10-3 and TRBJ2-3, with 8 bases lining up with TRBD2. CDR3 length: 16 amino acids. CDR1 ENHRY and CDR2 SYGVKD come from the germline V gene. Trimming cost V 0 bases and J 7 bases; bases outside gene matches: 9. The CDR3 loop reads CAISESGGLAKHTQYF. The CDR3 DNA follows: TGTGCCATCAGTGAGTCTGGTGGACTAGCAAAGCATACGCAGTATTTT.

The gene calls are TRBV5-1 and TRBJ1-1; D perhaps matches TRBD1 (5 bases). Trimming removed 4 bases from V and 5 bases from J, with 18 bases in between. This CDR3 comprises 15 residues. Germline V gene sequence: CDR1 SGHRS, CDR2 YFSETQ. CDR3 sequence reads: CASSPLGRGETEAFF. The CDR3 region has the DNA TGCGCCAGCAGCCCCCTGGGGAGGGGTGAGACTGAAGCTTTCTTT.

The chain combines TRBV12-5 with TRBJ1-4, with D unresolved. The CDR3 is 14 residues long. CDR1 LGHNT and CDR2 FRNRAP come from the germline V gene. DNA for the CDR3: TGTGCCAACCGCCGGACTACAACTAATGAAAAACTGTTTTTT. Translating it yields CANRRTTTNEKLFF.

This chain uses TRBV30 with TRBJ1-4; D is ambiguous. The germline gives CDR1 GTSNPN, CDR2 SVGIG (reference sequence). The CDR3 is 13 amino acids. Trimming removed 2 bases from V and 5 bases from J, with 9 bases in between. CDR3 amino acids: CAWSSELNEKLFF. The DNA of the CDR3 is TGTGCCTGGAGTAGCGAGTTGAATGAAAAACTGTTTTTT.

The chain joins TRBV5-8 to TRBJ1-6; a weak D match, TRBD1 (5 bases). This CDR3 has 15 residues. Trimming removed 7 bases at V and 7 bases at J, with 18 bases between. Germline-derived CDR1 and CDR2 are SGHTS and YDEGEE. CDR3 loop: CASSEGRGRNSPLHF. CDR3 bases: TGTGCCAGCTCGGAGGGGCGGGGAAGGAATTCACCCCTCCACTTT.

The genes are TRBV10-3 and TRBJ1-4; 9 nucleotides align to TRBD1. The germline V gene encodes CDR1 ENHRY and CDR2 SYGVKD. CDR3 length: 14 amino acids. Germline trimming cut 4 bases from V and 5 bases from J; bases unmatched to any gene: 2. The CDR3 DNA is TGTGCCATCAGTGTTGACAGGGGGAATGAAAAACTGTTTTTT. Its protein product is CAISVDRGNEKLFF.

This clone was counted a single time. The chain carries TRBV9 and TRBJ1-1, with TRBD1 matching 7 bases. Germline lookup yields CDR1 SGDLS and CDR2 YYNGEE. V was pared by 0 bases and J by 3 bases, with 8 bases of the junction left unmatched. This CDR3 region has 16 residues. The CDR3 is CASSVGSGRGYTEAFF. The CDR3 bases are TGTGCCAGCAGCGTAGGCTCCGGCAGGGGGTACACTGAAGCTTTCTTT.

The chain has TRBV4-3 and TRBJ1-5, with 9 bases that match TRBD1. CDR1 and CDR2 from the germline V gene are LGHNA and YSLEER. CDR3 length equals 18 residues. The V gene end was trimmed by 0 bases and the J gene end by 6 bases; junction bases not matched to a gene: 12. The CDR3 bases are TGCGCCAGCAGCCAAGATTGGGGAGGACAGGGGAGTTTTCAGCCCCAGCATTTT. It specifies CASSQDWGGQGSFQPQHF.

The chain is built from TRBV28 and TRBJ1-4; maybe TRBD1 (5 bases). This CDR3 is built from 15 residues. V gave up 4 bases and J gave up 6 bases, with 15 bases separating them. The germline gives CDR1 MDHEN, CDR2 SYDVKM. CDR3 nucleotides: TGTGCCAGCAGTTCAACCAGGGTTTCCGATGAAAAACTGTTTTTT. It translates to CASSSTRVSDEKLFF. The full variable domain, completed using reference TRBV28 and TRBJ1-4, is DVKVTQSSRYLVKRTGEKVFLECVQDMDHENMFWYRQDPGLGLRLIYFSYDVKMKEKGDIPEGYSVSREKKERFSLILESASTNQTSMYLCASSSTRVSDEKLFFGSGTQLSVL.

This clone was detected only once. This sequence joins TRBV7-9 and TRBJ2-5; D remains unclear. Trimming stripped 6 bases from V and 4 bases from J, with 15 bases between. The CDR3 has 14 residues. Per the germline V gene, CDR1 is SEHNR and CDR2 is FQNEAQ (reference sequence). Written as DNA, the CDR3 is TGTGCCAGCAGGCAAGACTCGCCGCGAGAGACCCAGTACTTC. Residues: CASRQDSPRETQYF. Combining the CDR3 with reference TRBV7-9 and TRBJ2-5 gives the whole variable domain DTGVSQNPRHKITKRGQNVTFRCDPISEHNRLYWYRQTLGQGPEFLTYFQNEAQLEKSRLLSDRFSAERPKGSFSTLEIQRTEQGDSAMYLCASRQDSPRETQYFGPGTRLLVL.

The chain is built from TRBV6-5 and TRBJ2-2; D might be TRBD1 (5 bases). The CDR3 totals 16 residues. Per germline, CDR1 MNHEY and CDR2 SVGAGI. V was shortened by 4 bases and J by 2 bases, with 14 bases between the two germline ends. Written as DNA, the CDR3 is TGTGCCAGCAGTTCCATACAGGATTCAAACACCGGGGAGCTGTTTTTT. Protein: CASSSIQDSNTGELFF.

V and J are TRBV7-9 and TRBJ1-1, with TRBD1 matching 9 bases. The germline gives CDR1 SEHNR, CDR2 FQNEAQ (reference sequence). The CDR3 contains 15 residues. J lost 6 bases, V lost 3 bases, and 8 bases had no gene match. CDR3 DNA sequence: TGTGCCAGCAGCTTTATGAGGGACAGGGCCCCTGAAGCTTTCTTT. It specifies CASSFMRDRAPEAFF. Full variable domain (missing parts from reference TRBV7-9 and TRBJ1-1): DTGVSQNPRHKITKRGQNVTFRCDPISEHNRLYWYRQTLGQGPEFLTYFQNEAQLEKSRLLSDRFSAERPKGSFSTLEIQRTEQGDSAMYLCASSFMRDRAPEAFFGQGTRLTVV.

CDR3 nucleotide sequence: TGTGCCAGTAGTATGGGACAGGGGGGAACCTACGAGCAGTACTTC. It is translated as CASSMGQGGTYEQYF. The rearrangement uses TRBV19 and TRBJ2-7; 11 nucleotides line up with TRBD1. The CDR3 is 15 residues long. Trimming took 3 bases from V and 2 from J; bases not matched to a gene: 3. Germline V gene lookup returns CDR1 LNHDA and CDR2 SQIVND (reference sequence).

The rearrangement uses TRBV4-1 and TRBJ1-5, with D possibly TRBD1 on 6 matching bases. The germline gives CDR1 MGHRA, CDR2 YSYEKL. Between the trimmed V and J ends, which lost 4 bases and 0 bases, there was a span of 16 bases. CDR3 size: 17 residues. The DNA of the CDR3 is TGCGCCAGCAGCCCTAGAGGGGGTGATAATAGCAATCAGCCCCAGCATTTT. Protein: CASSPRGGDNSNQPQHF.

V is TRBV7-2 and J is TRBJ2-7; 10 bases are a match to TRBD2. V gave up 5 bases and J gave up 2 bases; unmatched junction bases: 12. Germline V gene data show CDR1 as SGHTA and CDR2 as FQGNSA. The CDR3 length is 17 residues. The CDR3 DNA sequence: TGTGCCAGCAGCCAGGGGGTAGCGGGGGGCTCTACCTACGAGCAGTACTTC. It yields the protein CASSQGVAGGSTYEQYF. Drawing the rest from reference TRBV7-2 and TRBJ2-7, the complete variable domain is GAGVSQSPSNKVTEKGKDVELRCDPISGHTALYWYRQSLGQGLEFLIYFQGNSAPDKSGLPSDRFSAERTGGSVSTLTIQRTQQEDSAVYLCASSQGVAGGSTYEQYFGPGTRLTVT.

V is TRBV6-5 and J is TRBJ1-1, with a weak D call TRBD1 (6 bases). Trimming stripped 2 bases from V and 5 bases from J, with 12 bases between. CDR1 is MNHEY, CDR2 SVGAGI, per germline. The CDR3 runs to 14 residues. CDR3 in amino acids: CASSYPGVGTEAFF. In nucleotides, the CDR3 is TGTGCCAGCAGTTACCCAGGGGTGGGGACTGAAGCTTTCTTT.

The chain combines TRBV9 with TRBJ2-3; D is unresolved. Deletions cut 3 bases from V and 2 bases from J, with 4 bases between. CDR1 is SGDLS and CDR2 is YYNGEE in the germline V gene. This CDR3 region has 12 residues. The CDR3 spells CASSAYTDTQYF. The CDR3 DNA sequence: TGTGCCAGCAGCGCCTACACAGATACGCAGTATTTT.

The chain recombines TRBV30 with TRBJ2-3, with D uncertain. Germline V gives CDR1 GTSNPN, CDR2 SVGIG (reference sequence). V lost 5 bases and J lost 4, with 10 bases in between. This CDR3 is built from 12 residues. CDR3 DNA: TGTGCCTGGTCCCCGCGGCCAGATACGCAGTATTTT. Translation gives CAWSPRPDTQYF. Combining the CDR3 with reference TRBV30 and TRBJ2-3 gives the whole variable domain SQTIHQWPATLVQPVGSPLSLECTVEGTSNPNLYWYRQAAGRGLQLLFYSVGIGQISSEVPQNLSASRPQDRQFILSSKKLLLSDSGFYLCAWSPRPDTQYFGPGTRLTVL.

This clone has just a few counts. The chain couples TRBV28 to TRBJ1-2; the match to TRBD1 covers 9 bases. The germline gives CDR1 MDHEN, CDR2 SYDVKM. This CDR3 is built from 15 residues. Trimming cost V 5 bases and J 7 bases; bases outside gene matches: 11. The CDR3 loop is CASSPFTGGIGGYTF. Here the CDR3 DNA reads TGTGCCAGCAGTCCTTTTACAGGGGGCATCGGTGGCTACACCTTC.

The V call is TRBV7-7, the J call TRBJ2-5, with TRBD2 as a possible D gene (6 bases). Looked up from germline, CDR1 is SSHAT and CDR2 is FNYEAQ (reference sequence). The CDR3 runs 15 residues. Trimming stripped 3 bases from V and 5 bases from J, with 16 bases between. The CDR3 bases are TGTGCCAGCAGCTTCCTTGGTGGAGGGCACGAGACCCAGTACTTC. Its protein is CASSFLGGGHETQYF.

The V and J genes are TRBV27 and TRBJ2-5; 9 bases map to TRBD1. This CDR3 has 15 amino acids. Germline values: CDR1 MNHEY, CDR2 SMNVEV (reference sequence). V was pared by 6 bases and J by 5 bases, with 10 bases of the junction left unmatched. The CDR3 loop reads CASRPYRGREETQYF. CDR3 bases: TGTGCCAGCAGACCATACAGGGGGCGCGAGGAGACCCAGTACTTC.

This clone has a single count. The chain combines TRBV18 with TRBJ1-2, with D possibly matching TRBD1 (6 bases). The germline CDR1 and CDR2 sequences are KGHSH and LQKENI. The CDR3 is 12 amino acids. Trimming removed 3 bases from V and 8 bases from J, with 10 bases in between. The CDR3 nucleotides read TGTGCCAGCTCACCCCCAGGGGAAGGCTACACCTTC. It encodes CASSPPGEGYTF.

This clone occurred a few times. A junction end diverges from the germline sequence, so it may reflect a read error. The CDR3 here is CASSLGGQGGTDTQYF. Written as DNA, the CDR3 is TGTGCTAGCAGCTTAGGCGGGCAGGGGGGCACAGATACGCAGTATTTT. This chain connects TRBV7-7 to TRBJ2-3, with 7 bases aligning to TRBD1. Germline assignment: CDR1 SSHAT and CDR2 FNYEAQ (reference sequence). The CDR3 covers 16 residues. The entire variable domain, with the rest obtained from reference TRBV7-7 and TRBJ2-3, is as follows: GAGVSQSPRYKVTKRGQDVTLRCDPISSHATLYWYQQALGQGPEFLTYFNYEAQPDKSGLPSDRFSAERPEGSISTLTIQRTEQRDSAMYRCASSLGGQGGTDTQYFGPGTRLTVL.

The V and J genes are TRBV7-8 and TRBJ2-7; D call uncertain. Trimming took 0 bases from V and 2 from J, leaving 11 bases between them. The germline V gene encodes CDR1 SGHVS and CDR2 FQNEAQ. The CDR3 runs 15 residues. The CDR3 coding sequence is TGTGCCAGCAGCTTAGCATTAGTATATACCTACGAGCAGTACTTC. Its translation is CASSLALVYTYEQYF. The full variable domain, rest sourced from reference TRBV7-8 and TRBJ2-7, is GAGVSQSPRYKVAKRGQDVALRCDPISGHVSLFWYQQALGQGPEFLTYFQNEAQLDKSGLPSDRFFAERPEGSVSTLKIQRTQQEDSAVYLCASSLALVYTYEQYFGPGTRLTVT.